Listed here are 26 T cell receptor beta chains from one sample, sequenced in a study of T cell repertoires in aging, cancer and after chemotherapy. The template was genomic DNA from peripheral blood, not RNA. Rearranged V-D-J TRB sequences were amplified with a mixed TRB-A/B primer pool. Via MiXCR, TCRdb re-called the multiplex PCR reads, giving one row per CDR3 protein. The table lists thousands of distinct CDR3 sequences, about 33% of them singletons. What was sequenced was blood. All receptors come from a human donor in good health.

This chain uses TRBV5-6 with TRBJ1-5; D unresolved. The CDR3 spans 15 residues. Germline CDR1 SGHDT, CDR2 YYEEEE. The V gene lost 4 bases and the J gene lost 0 bases, with 11 bases spanning the gap. The CDR3 DNA reads as TGTGCCAGCAGCAGATCCGGCTATAGCAATCAGCCCCAGCATTTT. Protein sequence: CASSRSGYSNQPQHF.

This clonotype was counted only a few times. The chain employs TRBV29-1 and TRBJ1-5, with 8 nucleotides matching TRBD1. Germline V gene data show CDR1 as SQVTM and CDR2 as ANQGSEA. This CDR3 has 13 amino acids. Trimming removed 6 bases from V and 3 bases from J; junction bases left unmatched: 4. Written as DNA, the CDR3 is TGCAGCGTAACGACAGGGGCCAATCAGCCCCAGCATTTT. It yields the protein CSVTTGANQPQHF.

By sample fraction, this clonotype is medium-sized (0.01 to 0.1%). The V and J genes are TRBV12-3 or TRBV12-4 and TRBJ2-5, with 15 bases fitting TRBD2. J gave up 4 bases and V 6 bases, and 3 bases lay outside the gene matches. This CDR3 is 15 amino acids long. CDR3 in DNA: TGTGCCAGCAGCGGACTAGCGGGGGGGCCAGAGACCCAGTACTTC. Its protein product is CASSGLAGGPETQYF.

This clonotype showed up just a few times. This chain connects TRBV12-3 or TRBV12-4 to TRBJ2-2; 8 bases agree with TRBD1. The V gene end was trimmed by 1 base and the J gene end by 7 bases; junction bases not matched to a gene: 2. The CDR3 has 14 residues. Here the CDR3 reads CASSLDRGNGELFF. The CDR3 DNA sequence: TGTGCCAGCAGTTTAGACAGGGGGAACGGGGAGCTGTTTTTT.

This clonotype has more than one count but fewer than ten. This chain joins TRBV19 and TRBJ2-7; perhaps TRBD1 as D (6 bases). Germline values: CDR1 LNHDA, CDR2 SQIVND (reference sequence). The V and J ends lost 3 bases and 0 bases respectively, with 18 bases between them. There are 17 residues in the CDR3. This chain's CDR3 is CASSIALGAPSSYEQYF. The CDR3 DNA sequence: TGTGCCAGTAGTATCGCCCTGGGGGCACCGAGCTCCTACGAGCAGTACTTC.

This clonotype is termed medium-sized. The rearrangement joins TRBV5-6 to TRBJ2-1, with D unresolved. Germline loops: CDR1 SGHDT, CDR2 YYEEEE. The V and J ends lost 1 base and 0 bases respectively, with 2 bases between them. The CDR3 is made up of 13 amino acids. The CDR3 sequence: CASSLPSYNEQFF. CDR3 bases: TGTGCCAGCAGCTTGCCCTCCTACAATGAGCAGTTCTTC.

This clonotype was picked up a small number of times. The chain links TRBV12-3 or TRBV12-4 to TRBJ1-1; TRBD1 matches 7 bases. J was trimmed by 5 bases and V by 3 bases; bases with no gene match: 12. The CDR3 is 16 amino acids. The CDR3 DNA reads as TGTGCCAGCAGTTTTGGGTCGACAGGGAGTAGGACTGAAGCTTTCTTT. It codes for CASSFGSTGSRTEAFF.

The V call is TRBV6-5, the J call TRBJ2-5, with 12 nucleotides matching TRBD2. The CDR3 is 15 amino acids. V lost 4 bases to trimming and J lost 5 bases; unmatched junction nucleotides: 5. Germline CDR1 reads MNHEY; CDR2 reads SVGAGI. The DNA for the CDR3 is TGTGCCAGCAGTTCCGGACTAGCGGGGTTTGAGACCCAGTACTTC. Translation: CASSSGLAGFETQYF.

As concerns this clonotype: Germline and junction disagree at one end, which may indicate a read error. The chain links TRBV5-4 to TRBJ2-5, with 10 bases fitting TRBD2. This CDR3 has 16 residues. CDR1 SGHNT and CDR2 YYREEE come from the germline V gene (reference sequence). The CDR3, as DNA: TGTGCCAGCAGATTGGCCCAGCGGGGGGGCCAAGAGACCCAGTACTTC. Residues: CASRLAQRGGQETQYF.

The chain joins TRBV6-6 to TRBJ2-7, with 9 bases lining up with TRBD1. J was trimmed by 2 bases and V by 6 bases; bases with no gene match: 11. The CDR3 runs to 16 residues. Germline V gene lookup returns CDR1 MNHNY and CDR2 SVGAGI (reference sequence). The CDR3 coding sequence is TGTGCCAGCAGGGGATTAGGGACAGGGAAAACCTACGAGCAGTACTTC. This sequence encodes CASRGLGTGKTYEQYF.

This clonotype was found a few times. The chain links TRBV6-1 to TRBJ1-1; 9 bases agree with TRBD1. Germline V gene data show CDR1 as MNHNS and CDR2 as SASEGT. Germline trimming cut 7 bases from V and 6 bases from J; bases unmatched to any gene: 9. This CDR3 has 14 residues. As DNA, the CDR3 is TGTGCCAGCACCCTCCGGGACAGGGCACCTGAAGCTTTCTTT. Its translation: CASTLRDRAPEAFF.

This chain links TRBV5-5 with TRBJ1-4, with D tentatively TRBD1 (6 bases). V gave up 3 bases and J gave up 8 bases, with 14 bases separating them. CDR3 length equals 14 residues. Germline-derived CDR1 and CDR2 are SGHKS and YYEKEE (reference sequence). This chain's CDR3 is CASSYTGTGEKLFF. The CDR3 DNA reads as TGTGCCAGCAGCTACACAGGGACCGGGGAAAAACTGTTTTTT.

This chain joins TRBV20-1 and TRBJ2-7; TRBD1 matches 9 bases. The V and J ends lost 6 bases and 7 bases, in that order; junction bases with no gene match: 10. This CDR3 spans 13 amino acids. Germline CDR1 DFQATT, CDR2 SNEGSKA (reference sequence). As DNA, the CDR3 is TGCAGTGCGGGACAGGGCAATCCGGGGGAGCAGTACTTC. Translated: CSAGQGNPGEQYF.

The sample holds one count of this clonotype. This chain connects TRBV12-3 or TRBV12-4 to TRBJ1-5; possibly TRBD1 for D (6 bases). The CDR3 loop spans 15 amino acids. V was clipped by 6 bases and J by 0 bases, with 12 bases between them. The CDR3 coding sequence is TGTGCCAGCAGGAGGGGGGATAATAGCAATCAGCCCCAGCATTTT. Residues: CASRRGDNSNQPQHF.

V usage is TRBV6-5 and J usage is TRBJ2-2, with 7 bases fitting TRBD1. This CDR3 has 16 residues. V was pared by 2 bases and J by 5 bases, with 8 bases of the junction left unmatched. Germline V gene data show CDR1 as MNHEY and CDR2 as SVGAGI. The CDR3 loop is CASSYTRDRRTGELFF. In DNA form, the CDR3 reads TGTGCCAGCAGTTACACCCGGGACAGAAGAACCGGGGAGCTGTTTTTT.

This clonotype showed up just a few times. The chain has TRBV12-3 or TRBV12-4 and TRBJ1-1; D gene ambiguous. V was trimmed by 4 bases and J by 0 bases, leaving 3 bases between them. The CDR3 extends over 12 amino acids. CDR3 sequence: CASSSMNTEAFF. CDR3 DNA sequence: TGTGCCAGCAGTTCCATGAACACTGAAGCTTTCTTT.

This clonotype was counted between two and nine times. The V call is TRBV7-9, the J call TRBJ2-5; no reliable D call. The V end lost 2 bases, the J end lost 3 bases, and 7 bases lay between the germline ends. CDR1 is SEHNR and CDR2 is FQNEAQ in the germline V gene (reference sequence). CDR3 length: 13 amino acids. For the CDR3, the DNA is TGTGCCAGCAGCTTATCCCTTGAAGAGACCCAGTACTTC. The encoded protein is CASSLSLEETQYF.

The chain combines TRBV5-1 with TRBJ2-2; 8 nucleotides match TRBD2. J lost 5 bases, V lost 0 bases, and 3 bases had no gene match. Germline CDR1 is SGHRS and CDR2 is YFSETQ. There are 15 residues in the CDR3. The DNA of the CDR3 is TGCGCCAGCAGCTTGGGTAGCGGGGTAACCGGGGAGCTGTTTTTT. Its protein product is CASSLGSGVTGELFF.

This clonotype was observed a handful of times. V gene TRBV6-2 or TRBV6-3 combines with J gene TRBJ1-1, with D hard to call. Germline values: CDR1 MNHEY, CDR2 SVGEGT. This CDR3 has 12 amino acids. Between the trimmed V and J ends, which lost 0 bases and 6 bases, there was a span of 5 bases. In DNA, the CDR3 is TGTGCCAGCAGTTACTCTCAAGCTGAAGCTTTCTTT. Translating gives CASSYSQAEAFF.

This clonotype is medium-sized in the sample. This chain joins TRBV29-1 and TRBJ1-2, with D unclear. In germline, CDR1 is SQVTM, CDR2 ANQGSEA. V was cut by 6 bases and J by 8 bases, with 16 bases left in between. This CDR3 is built from 12 residues. The CDR3 here is CSVSESVRGYTF. The DNA for the CDR3 is TGCAGCGTCTCGGAGAGTGTAAGGGGCTACACCTTC.

The chain is built from TRBV5-6 and TRBJ2-7, with 9 positions matching TRBD1. V was clipped by 0 bases and J by 4 bases; unmatched bases: 11. The CDR3 runs to 17 residues. Germline V CDR1 and CDR2: SGHDT, YYEEEE. This chain's CDR3 is CASSLARDRGWGYEQYF. CDR3 nucleotides: TGTGCCAGCAGCTTGGCCCGAGACAGGGGGTGGGGATACGAGCAGTACTTC.

CDR3 DNA sequence: TGTGCCAGCAGCCTCGGACAGGGATTCTACGAGCAGTACTTC. Translating gives CASSLGQGFYEQYF. This rearrangement joins TRBV7-9 to TRBJ2-7, with 8 bases lining up with TRBD1. Germline V gene data show CDR1 as SEHNR and CDR2 as FQNEAQ (reference sequence). V lost 5 bases and J lost 3; bases outside the gene matches: 6. The CDR3 loop spans 14 amino acids.

The rearrangement joins TRBV12-3 or TRBV12-4 to TRBJ1-6, with D possibly matching TRBD1 (5 bases). With 4 bases removed from V and 10 bases from J, the gap between germline ends came to 26 bases. The CDR3 runs 18 residues. The CDR3 loop is CASSYPEVGGENISPLHF. CDR3 bases: TGTGCCAGCAGTTACCCAGAGGTGGGGGGGGAGAATATCTCACCCCTCCACTTT.

V gene TRBV6-2 or TRBV6-3 combines with J gene TRBJ1-6; tentatively, D is TRBD1 (5 bases). CDR1 is MNHEY and CDR2 is SVGEGT in the germline V gene. This CDR3 has 13 amino acids. The V end lost 6 bases, the J end lost 10 bases, and 13 bases lay between the germline ends. CDR3 DNA: TGTGCCAGCAGCAACGGGGGAGGATCACCCCTCCACTTT. It yields the protein CASSNGGGSPLHF.

V is TRBV12-3 or TRBV12-4 and J is TRBJ2-7; tentative D call: TRBD2 (5 bases). CDR3 length equals 13 residues. The V end lost 4 bases, the J end lost 3 bases, and 10 bases lay between the germline ends. CDR3 loop: CASSSSRNYEQYF. CDR3 DNA sequence: TGTGCCAGCAGTTCTAGCAGGAACTACGAGCAGTACTTC.

This clonotype showed up just a few times. This sequence joins TRBV19 and TRBJ1-3; D uncertain. In germline, CDR1 is LNHDA, CDR2 SQIVND (reference sequence). The CDR3 sequence is 15 residues long. With 2 bases removed from V and 0 bases from J, the gap between germline ends came to 8 bases. In DNA form, the CDR3 reads TGTGCCAGTAGTATATTCGGGGACTCTGGAAACACCATATATTTT. Translating it yields CASSIFGDSGNTIYF.